The rows below give T cell receptor beta chains drawn from one sample of a study of read filtering for tumor transcriptome and immune sequencing. TCRdb ran MiXCR on the reads and lists one entry per CDR3 protein. The data contain 40,000 or so distinct CDR3 sequences, around 15% of them singletons. Sequencing used a population of CD138-negative cells sorted from bone marrow. The receptors originated from a donor aged 40 or older with multiple myeloma. The CDR3 runs from the conserved cysteine through the conserved F or W. The order of the fields is V gene, J gene, D gene, clone size, CDR3 protein, CDR3 DNA. A D gene is named only where the DNA matches it firmly. Some rows have no size entry. The others give once, few or many, or a class for an expanded clone.

TRBV5-1,TRBJ2-3,TRBD2,many,CASRTSATDTQYF,TGCGCCAGCCGGACTAGCGCCACAGATACGCAGTATTTT
TRBV5-1,TRBJ2-5,TRBD1,many,CASSLDLDRHQETQYF,TGCGCCAGCAGCTTGGACCTGGACAGGCACCAAGAGACCCAGTACTTC
TRBV7-2,TRBJ2-2,.,many,CASSPDSANTGELFF,TGTGCCAGCAGCCCCGACAGCGCGAACACCGGGGAGCTGTTTTTT
TRBV11-1,TRBJ2-5,.,many,CASSLGSHQETQYF,TGTGCCAGCAGCTTAGGTTCCCACCAAGAGACCCAGTACTTC
TRBV5-1,TRBJ2-1,.,once,CASGPVPRGEQFF,TGCGCCAGCGGCCCCGTCCCCCGGGGTGAGCAGTTCTTC
TRBV5-1,TRBJ2-3,.,many,CASSSDSGPDTQYF,TGCGCCAGCAGCTCCGACTCAGGGCCAGATACGCAGTATTTT
TRBV5-1,TRBJ1-1,.,many,CASSSGPSNTEAFF,TGCGCCAGCAGTTCCGGGCCATCGAACACTGAAGCTTTCTTT
TRBV20-1,TRBJ2-1,.,many,CSADYNEQFF,TGCAGTGCAGACTACAATGAGCAGTTCTTC
TRBV29-1,TRBJ2-1,.,many,CSVPGVEQFF,TGCAGCGTTCCAGGGGTCGAGCAGTTCTTC
TRBV12-3/TRBV12-4,TRBJ2-2,.,.,CASRDLANTGELFF,TGTGCCAGCAGGGACCTAGCGAACACCGGGGAGCTGTTTTTT
TRBV29-1,TRBJ2-5,.,.,CSVARGETQYF,TGCAGCGTTGCAAGGGGAGAGACCCAGTACTTC
TRBV28,TRBJ1-5,.,many,CASSSPDHSNQPQHF,TGTGCCAGCAGTTCTCCGGACCATAGCAATCAGCCCCAGCATTTT
TRBV24-1,TRBJ1-5,.,many,CATSDVYSNQPQHF,TGTGCCACCAGTGACGTATATAGCAATCAGCCCCAGCATTTT
TRBV11-2,TRBJ1-5,.,many,CASSLGGDSNQPQHF,TGTGCCAGCAGCTTGGGGGGGGATAGCAATCAGCCCCAGCATTTT
TRBV7-2,TRBJ2-1,TRBD2,many,CASRLLAGATGGEQFF,TGTGCCAGCAGGTTGCTAGCGGGAGCTACCGGGGGTGAGCAGTTCTTC
TRBV2,TRBJ2-5,.,many,CASTPTGQETQYF,TGTGCCAGCACTCCGACAGGTCAAGAGACCCAGTACTTC
TRBV5-1,TRBJ1-1,.,many,CATKAMPGGSNTEAFF,TGCGCCACCAAAGCAATGCCGGGAGGGTCTAACACTGAAGCTTTCTTT
TRBV29-1,TRBJ1-2,.,many,CSVEPRRGHELGYTF,TGCAGCGTTGAACCCCGAAGGGGCCACGAATTAGGCTACACCTTC
TRBV20-1,TRBJ2-1,.,many,CSVLSRRSSYNEQFF,TGCAGTGTCCTTAGTCGAAGGAGCTCCTACAATGAGCAGTTCTTC
TRBV6-5,TRBJ2-5,.,many,CASSYSGRTETQYF,TGTGCCAGCAGTTACTCAGGCAGGACGGAGACCCAGTACTTC